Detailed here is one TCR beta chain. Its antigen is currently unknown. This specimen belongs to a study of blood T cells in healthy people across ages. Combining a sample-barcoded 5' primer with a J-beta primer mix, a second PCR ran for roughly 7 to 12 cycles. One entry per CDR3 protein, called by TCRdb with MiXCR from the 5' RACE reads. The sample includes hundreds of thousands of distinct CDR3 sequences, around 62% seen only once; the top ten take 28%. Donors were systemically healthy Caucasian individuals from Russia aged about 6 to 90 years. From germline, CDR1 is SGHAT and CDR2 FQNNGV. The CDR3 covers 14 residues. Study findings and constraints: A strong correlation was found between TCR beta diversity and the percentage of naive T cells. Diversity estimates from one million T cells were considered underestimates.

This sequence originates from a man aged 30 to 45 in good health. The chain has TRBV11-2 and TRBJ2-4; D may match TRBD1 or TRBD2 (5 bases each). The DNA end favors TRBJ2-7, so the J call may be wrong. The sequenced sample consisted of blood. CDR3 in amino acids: CASIPGRQFSEQYF. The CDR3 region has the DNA TGTGCCAGCATCCCGGGACGGCAGTTCTCCGAGCAGTACTTC.